The sample holds a few counts of the clone carrying this T cell receptor beta chain. No antigen is known for it. The data stem from a study of cytotoxic CD8 clonotypes in ibrutinib-treated CLL. Study results and limitations: Clonality at baseline surpassed age-matched healthy donors and tracked circulating CD8+ T-cell counts. Upon ibrutinib response clonality rose, and upon progression it fell back toward baseline. Few clonotypes were public, and these shrank or held steady under treatment.

The CDR3 totals 14 residues. Unmatched junction bases numbered 3, after V lost 5 bases and J lost 3 bases. Germline V gene lookup returns CDR1 SGHNT and CDR2 YENEEA. Sequencing used immunoSEQ multiplex PCR; TCRdb keeps in-frame clones, though not all of them. The table records roughly 4,200 clones, roughly 84% of them present only once. The chain employs TRBV11-3 and TRBJ1-3; 8 bases match TRBD1. The receptor comes from a human donor with chronic lymphocytic leukemia. The material sequenced was PBMCs, taken before ibrutinib treatment. CDR3 residues: CASSPDRVGNTIYF. The DNA for the CDR3 is TGTGCCAGCAGCCCGGACAGGGTTGGAAACACCATATATTTT.